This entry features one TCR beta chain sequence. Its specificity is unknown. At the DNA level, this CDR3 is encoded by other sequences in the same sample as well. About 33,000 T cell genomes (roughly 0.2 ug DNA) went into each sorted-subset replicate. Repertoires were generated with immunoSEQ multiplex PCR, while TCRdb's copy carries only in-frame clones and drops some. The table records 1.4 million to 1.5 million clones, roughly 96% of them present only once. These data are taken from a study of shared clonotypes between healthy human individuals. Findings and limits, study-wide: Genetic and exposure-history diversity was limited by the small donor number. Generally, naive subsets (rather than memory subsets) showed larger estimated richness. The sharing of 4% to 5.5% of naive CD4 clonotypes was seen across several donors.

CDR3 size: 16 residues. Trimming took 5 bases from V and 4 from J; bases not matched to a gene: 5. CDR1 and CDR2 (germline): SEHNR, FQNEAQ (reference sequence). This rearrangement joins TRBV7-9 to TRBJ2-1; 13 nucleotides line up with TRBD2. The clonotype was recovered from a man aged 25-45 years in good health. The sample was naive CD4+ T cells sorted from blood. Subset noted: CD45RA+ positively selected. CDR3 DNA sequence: TGTGCCAGCAGCCTTGGACTAGCGGGAGTTTACAATGAGCAGTTCTTC. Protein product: CASSLGLAGVYNEQFF.